The T cell receptor beta chain described here comes from a study of blood T cell repertoires in COVID-19. Study summary: The United States, Italy and Spain were the sources of the acute and convalescent COVID-19 samples.

Original analysis: By means of reference gene primer amplification, nucleated cell counts were estimated. This table comes from immunoSEQ multiplex PCR, and its TCRdb copy is limited to in-frame clones, with some not included. V and J calls plus clone size are reproduced from that table; the DNA served to infer D and trimming. Of over 90,000 clones listed, 80% to 90% are singletons. CDR3 length: 15 amino acids. Germline loops: CDR1 SGHVS, CDR2 FQNEAQ. With 1 base removed from V and 2 bases from J, the gap between germline ends came to 12 bases. The Seattle patients joined while their infection was active and were tracked longitudinally afterward.

The sample comprised peripheral blood. The V call is TRBV7-8, the J call TRBJ2-7; the D is unclear. This receptor was taken from a man older than 75 with COVID-19, enrolled during active disease. The CDR3 DNA reads as TGTGCCAGCAGCTTAGTCGGAGAGGCCACCTACGAGCAGTACTTC. This encodes CASSLVGEATYEQYF. Supplemented by reference TRBV7-8 and TRBJ2-7, the full variable domain reads GAGVSQSPRYKVAKRGQDVALRCDPISGHVSLFWYQQALGQGPEFLTYFQNEAQLDKSGLPSDRFFAERPEGSVSTLKIQRTQQEDSAVYLCASSLVGEATYEQYFGPGTRLTVT.